This T cell receptor (beta chain) was identified in a study of CD4 T cells in relation to SARS-CoV-2 and coronaviruses. Study in general: After roughly ten days of antigen culture, PBMC TCR beta CDR3s were sequenced.

CDR3 length: 17 residues. V lost 2 bases to trimming and J lost 0 bases; unmatched junction nucleotides: 7. Germline CDR1 SGHDN, CDR2 FVKESK. Profiling relied on immunoSEQ multiplex PCR, and the TCRdb table lists in-frame clones only, not all of them. The sample holds about 18,000 clones, about 80% seen once. CD4+ T cells from unexposed donors were obtained before the COVID-19 pandemic (2011-2018). The cells were cultured for about ten days before CD4+ T cells were isolated. With respect to this clone: Its matching antigen is unknown.

The source of this sequence is a human donor in good health. The gene calls are TRBV14 and TRBJ1-3, with 7 nucleotides matching TRBD1. The specimen sequenced was CD4+ T cells from PBMCs, cultured in vitro. The CDR3 coding sequence is TGTGCCAGCAGCCAAAGGGGGACAGTGCTCTCTGGAAACACCATATATTTT. This encodes CASSQRGTVLSGNTIYF.